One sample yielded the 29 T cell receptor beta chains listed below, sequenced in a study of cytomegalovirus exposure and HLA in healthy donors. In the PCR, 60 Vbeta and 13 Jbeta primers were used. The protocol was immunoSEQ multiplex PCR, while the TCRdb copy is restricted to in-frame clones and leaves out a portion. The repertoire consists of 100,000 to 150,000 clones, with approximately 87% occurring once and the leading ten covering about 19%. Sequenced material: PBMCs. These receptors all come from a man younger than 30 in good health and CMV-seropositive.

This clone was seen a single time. CDR3 in amino acids: CASSLVPEHGTDTQYF. CDR3 in DNA: TGCGCCAGCAGCTTGGTTCCCGAACATGGCACAGATACGCAGTATTTT. The chain has TRBV5-1 and TRBJ2-3; D not resolved. The CDR3 covers 16 residues. CDR1 SGHRS and CDR2 YFSETQ come from the germline V gene. V gave up 0 bases and J gave up 1 base, with 12 bases separating them.

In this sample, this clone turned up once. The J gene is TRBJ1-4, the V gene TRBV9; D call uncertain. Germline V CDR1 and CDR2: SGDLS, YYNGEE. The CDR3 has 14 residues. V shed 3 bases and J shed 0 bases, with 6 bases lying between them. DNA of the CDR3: TGTGCCAGCAGCGATCCCGCAACTAATGAAAAACTGTTTTTT. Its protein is CASSDPATNEKLFF.

CDR3 sequence (DNA): TGTGCCAGCTCCCCCGGGACAGGGGCAGATACGCAGTATTTT. This encodes CASSPGTGADTQYF. This chain links TRBV18 with TRBJ2-3, with 10 bases matching TRBD1. Looked up from germline, CDR1 is KGHSH and CDR2 is LQKENI. The CDR3 contains 14 residues. Trimming at V came to 6 bases and at J to 4 bases, leaving 4 bases not matched to a gene.

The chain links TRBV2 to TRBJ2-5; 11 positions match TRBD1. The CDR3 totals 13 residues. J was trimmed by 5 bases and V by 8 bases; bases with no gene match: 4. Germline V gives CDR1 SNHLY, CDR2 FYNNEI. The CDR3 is CASGQGATETQYF. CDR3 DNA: TGTGCCAGCGGACAGGGGGCGACCGAGACCCAGTACTTC.

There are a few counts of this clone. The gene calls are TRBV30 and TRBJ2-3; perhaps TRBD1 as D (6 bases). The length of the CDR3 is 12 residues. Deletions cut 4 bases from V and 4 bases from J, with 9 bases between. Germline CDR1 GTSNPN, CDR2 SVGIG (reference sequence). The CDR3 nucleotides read TGTGCCTGGACATGGGGGCCAGATACGCAGTATTTT. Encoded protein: CAWTWGPDTQYF.

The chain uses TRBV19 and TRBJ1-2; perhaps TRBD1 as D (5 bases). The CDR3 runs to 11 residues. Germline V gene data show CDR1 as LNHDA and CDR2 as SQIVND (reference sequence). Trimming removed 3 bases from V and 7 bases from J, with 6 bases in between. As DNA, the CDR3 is TGTGCCAGTAGTATCGGGGGTGGCTACACCTTC. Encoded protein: CASSIGGGYTF. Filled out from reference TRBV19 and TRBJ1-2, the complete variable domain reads DGGITQSPKYLFRKEGQNVTLSCEQNLNHDAMYWYRQDPGQGLRLIYYSQIVNDFQKGDIAEGYSVSREKKESFPLTVTSAQKNPTAFYLCASSIGGGYTFGSGTRLTVV.

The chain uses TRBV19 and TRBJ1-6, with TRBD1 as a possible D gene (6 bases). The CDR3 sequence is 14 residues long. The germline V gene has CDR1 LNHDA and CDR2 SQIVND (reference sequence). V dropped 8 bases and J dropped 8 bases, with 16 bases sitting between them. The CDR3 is CASRAGVEDSPLHF. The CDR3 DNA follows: TGTGCCAGTCGAGCAGGGGTTGAAGATTCACCCCTCCACTTT. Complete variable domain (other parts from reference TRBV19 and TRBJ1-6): DGGITQSPKYLFRKEGQNVTLSCEQNLNHDAMYWYRQDPGQGLRLIYYSQIVNDFQKGDIAEGYSVSREKKESFPLTVTSAQKNPTAFYLCASRAGVEDSPLHFGNGTRLTVT.

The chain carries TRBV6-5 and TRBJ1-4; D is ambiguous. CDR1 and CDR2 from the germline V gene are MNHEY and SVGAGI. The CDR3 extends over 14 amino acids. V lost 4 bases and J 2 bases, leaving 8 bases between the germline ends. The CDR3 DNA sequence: TGTGCCAGCAGTTTATCCTCTACTAATGAAAAACTGTTTTTT. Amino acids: CASSLSSTNEKLFF.

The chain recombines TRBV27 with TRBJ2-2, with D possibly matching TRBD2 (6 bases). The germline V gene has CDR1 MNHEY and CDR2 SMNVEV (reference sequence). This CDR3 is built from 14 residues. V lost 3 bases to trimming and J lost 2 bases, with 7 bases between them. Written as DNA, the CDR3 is TGTGCCAGCAGTTTTAGCGGAAACACCGGGGAGCTGTTTTTT. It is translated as CASSFSGNTGELFF.

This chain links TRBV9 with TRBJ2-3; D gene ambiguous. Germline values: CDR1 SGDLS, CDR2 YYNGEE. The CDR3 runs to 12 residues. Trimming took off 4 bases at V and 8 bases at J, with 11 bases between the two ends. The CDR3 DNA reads TGTGCCAGCAGCCCCTCCCCCGGTACGCAGTATTTT. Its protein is CASSPSPGTQYF.

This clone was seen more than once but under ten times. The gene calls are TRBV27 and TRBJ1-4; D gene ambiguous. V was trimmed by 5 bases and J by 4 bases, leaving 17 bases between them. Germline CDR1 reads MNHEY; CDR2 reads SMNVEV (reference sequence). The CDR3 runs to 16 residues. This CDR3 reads CASSPPRGSGNEKLFF. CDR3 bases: TGTGCCAGCAGTCCTCCCCGCGGCTCGGGTAATGAAAAACTGTTTTTT.

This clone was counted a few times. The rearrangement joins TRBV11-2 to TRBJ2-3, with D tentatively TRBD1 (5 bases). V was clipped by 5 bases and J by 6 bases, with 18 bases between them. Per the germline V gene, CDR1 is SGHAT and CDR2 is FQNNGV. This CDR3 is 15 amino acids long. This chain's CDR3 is CASSLRLDSTDTQYF. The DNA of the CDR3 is TGTGCCAGCAGCCTCAGGCTAGACAGTACGGATACGCAGTATTTT. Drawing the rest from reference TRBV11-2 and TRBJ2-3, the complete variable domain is EAGVAQSPRYKIIEKRQSVAFWCNPISGHATLYWYQQILGQGPKLLIQFQNNGVVDDSQLPKDRFSAERLKGVDSTLKIQPAKLEDSAVYLCASSLRLDSTDTQYFGPGTRLTVL.

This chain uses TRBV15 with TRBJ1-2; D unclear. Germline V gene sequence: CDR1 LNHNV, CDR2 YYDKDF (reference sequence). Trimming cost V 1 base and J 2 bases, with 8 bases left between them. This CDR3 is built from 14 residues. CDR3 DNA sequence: TGTGCCACCAGCAGAGCAGGACTAAACTATGGCTACACCTTC. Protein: CATSRAGLNYGYTF. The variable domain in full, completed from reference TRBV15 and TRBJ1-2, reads DAMVIQNPRYQVTQFGKPVTLSCSQTLNHNVMYWYQQKSSQAPKLLFHYYDKDFNNEADTPDNFQSRRPNTSFCFLDIRSPGLGDTAMYLCATSRAGLNYGYTFGSGTRLTVV.

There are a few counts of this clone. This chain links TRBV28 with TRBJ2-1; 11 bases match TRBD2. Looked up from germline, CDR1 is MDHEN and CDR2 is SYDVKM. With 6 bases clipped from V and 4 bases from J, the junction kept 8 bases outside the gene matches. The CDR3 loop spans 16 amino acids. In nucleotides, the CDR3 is TGTGCCAGCAGATTTCATAGCGGGGGGGCATACAATGAGCAGTTCTTC. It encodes CASRFHSGGAYNEQFF.

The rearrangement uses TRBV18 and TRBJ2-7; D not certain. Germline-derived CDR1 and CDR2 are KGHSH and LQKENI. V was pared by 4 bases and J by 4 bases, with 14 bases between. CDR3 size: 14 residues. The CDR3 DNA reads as TGTGCCAGCTCACTGGGCTCGGAAGGATACGAGCAGTACTTC. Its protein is CASSLGSEGYEQYF. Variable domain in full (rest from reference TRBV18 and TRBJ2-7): NAGVMQNPRHLVRRRGQEARLRCSPMKGHSHVYWYRQLPEEGLKFMVYLQKENIIDESGMPKERFSAEFPKEGPSILRIQQVVRGDSAAYFCASSLGSEGYEQYFGPGTRLTVT.

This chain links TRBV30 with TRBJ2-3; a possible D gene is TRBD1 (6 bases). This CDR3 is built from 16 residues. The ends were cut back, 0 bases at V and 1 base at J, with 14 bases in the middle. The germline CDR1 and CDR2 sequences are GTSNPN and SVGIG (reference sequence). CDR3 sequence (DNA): TGTGCCTGGAGTGTACTCAAGAACAGGGGCACAGATACGCAGTATTTT. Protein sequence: CAWSVLKNRGTDTQYF.

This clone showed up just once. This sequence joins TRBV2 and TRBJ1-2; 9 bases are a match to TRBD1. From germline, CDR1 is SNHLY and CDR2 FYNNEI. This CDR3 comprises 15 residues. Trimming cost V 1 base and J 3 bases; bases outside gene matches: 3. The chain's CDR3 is CASSEGGQGDYGYTF. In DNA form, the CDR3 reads TGTGCCAGCAGTGAAGGGGGACAGGGAGACTATGGCTACACCTTC.

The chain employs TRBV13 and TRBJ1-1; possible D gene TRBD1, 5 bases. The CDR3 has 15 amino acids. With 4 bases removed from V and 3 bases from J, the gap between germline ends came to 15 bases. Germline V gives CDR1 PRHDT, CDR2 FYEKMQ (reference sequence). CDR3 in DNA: TGTGCCAGCAGCTCCCAGCGGGGGAGGGACACTGAAGCTTTCTTT. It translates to CASSSQRGRDTEAFF.

The CDR3 bases are TGCGCCAGCAGCCCCAGGGAGGGAGAGACCCAGTACTTC. It is translated as CASSPREGETQYF. V is TRBV4-1 and J is TRBJ2-5, with TRBD2 matching over 7 bases. Per germline, CDR1 MGHRA and CDR2 YSYEKL. The CDR3 runs 13 residues. V trimming: 4 bases; J trimming: 4 bases; junction bases outside the gene matches: 3.

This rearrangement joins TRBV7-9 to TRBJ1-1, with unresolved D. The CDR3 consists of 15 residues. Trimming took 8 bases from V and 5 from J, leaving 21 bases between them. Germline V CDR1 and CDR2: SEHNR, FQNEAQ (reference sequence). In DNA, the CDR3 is TGTGCCAGCTCCGCCTTCTTCGGAGTGCGGACTGAAGCTTTCTTT. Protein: CASSAFFGVRTEAFF.

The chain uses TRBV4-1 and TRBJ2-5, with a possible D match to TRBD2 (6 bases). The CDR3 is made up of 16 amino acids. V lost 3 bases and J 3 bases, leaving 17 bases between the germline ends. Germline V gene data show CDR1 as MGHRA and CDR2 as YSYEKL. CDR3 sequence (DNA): TGCGCCAGCAGCCACCCTCCTTCGGGACTCGAAGAGACCCAGTACTTC. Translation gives CASSHPPSGLEETQYF.

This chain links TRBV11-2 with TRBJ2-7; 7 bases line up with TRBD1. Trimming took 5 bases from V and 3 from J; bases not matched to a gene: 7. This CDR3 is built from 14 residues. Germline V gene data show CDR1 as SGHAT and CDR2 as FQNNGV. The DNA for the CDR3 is TGTGCCAGCAGCCCACCGGGACAGAACTACGAGCAGTACTTC. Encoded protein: CASSPPGQNYEQYF.

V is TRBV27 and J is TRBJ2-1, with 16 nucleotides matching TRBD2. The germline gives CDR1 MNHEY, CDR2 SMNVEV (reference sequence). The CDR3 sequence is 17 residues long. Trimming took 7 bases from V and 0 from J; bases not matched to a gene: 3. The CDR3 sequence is CASTGTSGGGSYNEQFF. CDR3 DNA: TGTGCCAGCACCGGGACTAGCGGGGGGGGCTCCTACAATGAGCAGTTCTTC.

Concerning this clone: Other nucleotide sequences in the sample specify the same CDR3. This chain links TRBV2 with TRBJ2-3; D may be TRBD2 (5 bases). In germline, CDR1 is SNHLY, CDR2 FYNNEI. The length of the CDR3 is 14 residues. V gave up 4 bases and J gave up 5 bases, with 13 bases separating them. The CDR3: CASSVGERVDTQYF. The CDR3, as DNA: TGTGCCAGCAGTGTCGGGGAACGGGTAGATACGCAGTATTTT. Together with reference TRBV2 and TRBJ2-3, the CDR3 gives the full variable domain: EPEVTQTPSHQVTQMGQEVILRCVPISNHLYFYWYRQILGQKVEFLVSFYNNEISEKSEIFDDQFSVERPDGSNFTLKIRSTKLEDSAMYFCASSVGERVDTQYFGPGTRLTVL.

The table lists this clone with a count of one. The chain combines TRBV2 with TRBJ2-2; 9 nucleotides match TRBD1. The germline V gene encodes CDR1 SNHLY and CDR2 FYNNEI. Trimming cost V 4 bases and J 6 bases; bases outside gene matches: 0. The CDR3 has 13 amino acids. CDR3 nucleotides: TGTGCCAGCAGTGGACAGGGGGCCGGGGAGCTGTTTTTT. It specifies CASSGQGAGELFF.

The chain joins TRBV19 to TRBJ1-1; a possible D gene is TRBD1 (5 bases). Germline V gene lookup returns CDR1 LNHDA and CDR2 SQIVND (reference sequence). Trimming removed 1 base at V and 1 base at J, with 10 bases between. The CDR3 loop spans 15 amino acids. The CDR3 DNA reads TGTGCCAGTAGTATAGGAACAGGAGCGAACACTGAAGCTTTCTTT. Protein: CASSIGTGANTEAFF.

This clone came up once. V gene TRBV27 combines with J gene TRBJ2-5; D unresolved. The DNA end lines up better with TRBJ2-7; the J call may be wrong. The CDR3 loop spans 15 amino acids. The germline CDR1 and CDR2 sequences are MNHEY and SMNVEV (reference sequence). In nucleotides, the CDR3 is TGTGCCAGCAGTCCTACTTCCGGCGGATACTACGAGCAGTACTTC. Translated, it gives CASSPTSGGYYEQYF.

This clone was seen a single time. CDR3 DNA: TGTGCCAGCAGAGGGACAATGACCTACGAGCAGTACTTC. It encodes CASRGTMTYEQYF. This rearrangement joins TRBV6-5 to TRBJ2-7, with D tentatively TRBD1 (6 bases). The CDR3 runs to 13 residues. Trimming shortened V by 6 bases and J by 2 bases, and 11 bases separated the two germline ends. The germline gives CDR1 MNHEY, CDR2 SVGAGI.

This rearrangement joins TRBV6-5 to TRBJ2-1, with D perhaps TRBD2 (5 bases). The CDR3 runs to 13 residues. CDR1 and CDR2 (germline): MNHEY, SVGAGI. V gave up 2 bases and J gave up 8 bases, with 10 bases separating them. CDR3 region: CASSYLRGDEQFF. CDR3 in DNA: TGTGCCAGCAGTTACCTTCGGGGAGATGAGCAGTTCTTC.